Shown below are 32 T cell receptor beta chains from a single sample sequenced in a study of T cell responses to AZD1222 COVID-19 vaccine. The protocol was immunoSEQ multiplex PCR, while the TCRdb copy is restricted to in-frame clones and leaves out a portion. The profile shows about 120,000 clones, roughly 89% of them singletons. The source material was peripheral blood, sampled on day 0 of AZD1222 vaccination. All receptors derive from an adult in good health.

The rearrangement joins TRBV14 to TRBJ1-5; a weak D match, TRBD1 (6 bases). Germline lookup yields CDR1 SGHDN and CDR2 FVKESK. The CDR3 runs 14 residues. V lost 1 base to trimming and J lost 6 bases, with 10 bases between them. CDR3 coding DNA: TGTGCCAGCAGCCAAGCAGGGGTCGGTCAGCCCCAGCATTTT. It yields the protein CASSQAGVGQPQHF.

The chain recombines TRBV27 with TRBJ1-5; D remains ambiguous. Trimming left V 3 bases short and J 0 bases short, with 9 bases between. Germline lookup yields CDR1 MNHEY and CDR2 SMNVEV (reference sequence). The CDR3 is 15 amino acids. The DNA of the CDR3 is TGTGCCAGCAGTTTCAACACGTATAGCAATCAGCCCCAGCATTTT. As protein: CASSFNTYSNQPQHF.

The chain has TRBV19 and TRBJ2-2; D gene ambiguous. The CDR3 length is 14 residues. V was clipped by 7 bases and J by 0 bases, with 9 bases between them. CDR1 and CDR2 from the germline V gene are LNHDA and SQIVND (reference sequence). The CDR3 sequence is CASIPGANTGELFF. The CDR3 nucleotides read TGTGCCAGTATCCCAGGAGCGAACACCGGGGAGCTGTTTTTT.

The J gene is TRBJ1-5, the V gene TRBV27; 8 bases are shared with TRBD1. Trimming cost V 5 bases and J 4 bases; bases outside gene matches: 19. CDR1 is MNHEY, CDR2 SMNVEV, per germline (reference sequence). The CDR3 is made up of 19 amino acids. The CDR3 is CASSPRPPGGDTINQPQHF. The CDR3 bases are TGTGCCAGCAGTCCCCGCCCCCCAGGGGGCGATACTATTAATCAGCCCCAGCATTTT.

V is TRBV10-3 and J is TRBJ2-1; 13 bases are shared with TRBD2. The germline CDR1 and CDR2 sequences are ENHRY and SYGVKD. Losses at the gene ends were 7 bases for V and 6 bases for J; bases not matched to a gene: 18. The CDR3 runs 19 residues. CDR3 residues: CAITTGTSGKRLDFNEQFF. Written as DNA, the CDR3 is TGTGCCATCACCACCGGGACTAGCGGGAAGAGACTCGATTTCAATGAGCAGTTCTTC.

The gene calls are TRBV30 and TRBJ2-4, with a tentative D call TRBD1 (6 bases). The CDR3 has 12 residues. Trimming took 0 bases from V and 8 from J, leaving 8 bases between them. The V gene's germline CDR1 is GTSNPN and CDR2 SVGIG (reference sequence). The CDR3 bases are TGTGCCTGGAGTGTCGGACAGCACATTCAGTACTTC. Translation gives CAWSVGQHIQYF.

The chain employs TRBV12-3 or TRBV12-4 and TRBJ1-6; a weak D match, TRBD1 (6 bases). The CDR3 has 12 amino acids. Trimming stripped 6 bases from V and 18 bases from J, with 18 bases between. CDR3 nucleotide sequence: TGTGCCAGCAGCTCGGGGGGGGCCTCGAGCCACTTT. Translated, it gives CASSSGGASSHF.

This chain links TRBV5-6 with TRBJ1-1; the match to TRBD1 covers 8 bases. V gave up 2 bases and J gave up 1 base; unmatched junction bases: 4. In germline, CDR1 is SGHDT, CDR2 YYEEEE. CDR3 length: 15 residues. The CDR3: CASSFLGTGNTEAFF. In DNA, the CDR3 is TGTGCCAGCAGCTTCCTCGGGACAGGGAACACTGAAGCTTTCTTT.

The J gene is TRBJ1-2, the V gene TRBV5-8; D is ambiguous. V gave up 0 bases and J gave up 2 bases, with 8 bases separating them. The germline V gene has CDR1 SGHTS and CDR2 YDEGEE. This CDR3 spans 14 amino acids. CDR3 loop: CASSLGPQNYGYTF. The CDR3 DNA sequence: TGTGCCAGCAGCTTGGGTCCACAGAACTATGGCTACACCTTC.

The chain has TRBV5-4 and TRBJ1-2; 7 positions agree with TRBD1. The CDR3 loop spans 14 amino acids. The germline CDR1 and CDR2 sequences are SGHNT and YYREEE (reference sequence). V was pared by 7 bases and J by 3 bases, with 9 bases of the junction left unmatched. The CDR3 nucleotides are TGTGCCAGCCGGACAGGACTCGAAGACTATGGCTACACCTTC. Amino acid sequence: CASRTGLEDYGYTF.

The chain couples TRBV5-4 to TRBJ2-1; the D is unclear. Trimming shortened V by 2 bases and J by 5 bases, and 8 bases separated the two germline ends. This CDR3 spans 13 amino acids. Germline CDR1 reads SGHNT; CDR2 reads YYREEE (reference sequence). The CDR3 DNA reads as TGTGCCAGCAGCTTCTCAAGCAACAATGAGCAGTTCTTC. Translation: CASSFSSNNEQFF.

This chain uses TRBV10-3 with TRBJ2-7; possible D gene TRBD2, 7 bases. Trimming shortened V by 5 bases and J by 4 bases, and 18 bases separated the two germline ends. CDR3 length: 15 residues. Germline V CDR1 and CDR2: ENHRY, SYGVKD. CDR3 region: CAISPQGGSTYEQYF. DNA of the CDR3: TGTGCCATCAGTCCACAGGGAGGGTCTACTTACGAGCAGTACTTC.

This clone was counted a few times. The chain employs TRBV4-2 and TRBJ1-2; D gene unclear. Trimming stripped 3 bases from V and 7 bases from J, with 15 bases between. CDR3 size: 14 residues. CDR1 is LGHNA, CDR2 YNFKEQ, per germline. The CDR3 spells CASSHSVEAPGYTF. CDR3 sequence (DNA): TGTGCCAGCAGCCATAGCGTCGAGGCTCCTGGCTACACCTTC.

The chain uses TRBV6-4 and TRBJ2-2, with D perhaps assigned TRBD1 or TRBD2 (5 bases each). CDR1 and CDR2 (germline): MRHNA, SNTAGT. With 2 bases removed from V and 0 bases from J, the gap between germline ends came to 19 bases. The CDR3 covers 19 residues. CDR3 loop: CASSDPGQTAYSNTGELFF. DNA for the CDR3: TGTGCCAGCAGTGACCCGGGGCAGACCGCTTACTCGAACACCGGGGAGCTGTTTTTT.

V and J are TRBV19 and TRBJ1-1; D gene uncertain. The CDR3 is 13 amino acids. V was shortened by 3 bases and J by 3 bases, with 8 bases between the two germline ends. Germline CDR1 LNHDA, CDR2 SQIVND (reference sequence). Here the CDR3 DNA reads TGTGCCAGTAGTATCTCCGGATACACTGAAGCTTTCTTT. Protein: CASSISGYTEAFF.

The genes are TRBV20-1 and TRBJ1-5; tentatively, D is TRBD1 (5 bases). The CDR3 spans 14 residues. The germline V and J ends were trimmed by 3 bases and 1 base, with 10 bases remaining between them. Germline V gives CDR1 DFQATT, CDR2 SNEGSKA (reference sequence). CDR3 nucleotide sequence: TGCAGTGCTAGTCCAGGGTTAAGCAATCAGCCCCAGCATTTT. This encodes CSASPGLSNQPQHF.

The genes are TRBV3-1 (or the pseudogene TRBV3-2) and TRBJ2-4, with TRBD1 matching 8 bases. V was pared by 0 bases and J by 4 bases, with 8 bases of the junction left unmatched. Germline V gene data show CDR1 as LGHDT and CDR2 as YNNKEL (reference sequence). The CDR3 is 17 residues long. As DNA, the CDR3 is TGTGCCAGCAGCCAAGATCCCCCTACAGGGGGAAAAAACATTCAGTACTTC. As protein: CASSQDPPTGGKNIQYF.

The chain has TRBV9 and TRBJ1-2; 7 bases line up with TRBD1. There are 13 residues in the CDR3. V shed 6 bases and J 3 bases; nucleotides not matched to a gene: 5. Germline CDR1 is SGDLS and CDR2 is YYNGEE. In DNA form, the CDR3 reads TGTGCCAGCACCAAAGGGGGCGACTATGGCTACACCTTC. Protein: CASTKGGDYGYTF.

This chain links TRBV3-1 (or the pseudogene TRBV3-2) with TRBJ1-4; 7 bases agree with TRBD1. The CDR3 extends over 14 amino acids. The germline V gene has CDR1 LGHDT and CDR2 YNNKEL (reference sequence). V lost 3 bases and J lost 10; bases outside the gene matches: 8. In DNA, the CDR3 is TGTGCCAGCAGCCAGGGGCCAGGGGGGGGAAAACTGTTTTTT. Its protein product is CASSQGPGGGKLFF.

The chain employs TRBV20-1 and TRBJ1-5; D remains ambiguous. This CDR3 has 11 amino acids. Trimming took off 6 bases at V and 8 bases at J, with 11 bases between the two ends. From germline, CDR1 is DFQATT and CDR2 SNEGSKA (reference sequence). The CDR3 DNA follows: TGCAGTGCGTCCGGGGATGAGCCCCAGCATTTT. As protein: CSASGDEPQHF.

The gene calls are TRBV10-2 and TRBJ1-4; D gene unclear. The CDR3 contains 13 residues. V lost 3 bases to trimming and J lost 9 bases, with 11 bases between them. CDR1 and CDR2 (germline): WSHSY, SAAADI. CDR3 loop: CASSDGITQKLFF. CDR3 coding DNA: TGCGCCAGCAGTGACGGGATTACCCAAAAACTGTTTTTT.

CDR3 DNA: TGTGCCAGCAGCGTAGAGCCCGGCGGGGAAGCTTTCTTT. Protein: CASSVEPGGEAFF. This chain links TRBV9 with TRBJ1-1; D is ambiguous. Trimming pared 0 bases from V and 8 bases from J, leaving 11 bases between. Per the germline V gene, CDR1 is SGDLS and CDR2 is YYNGEE. The CDR3 sequence is 13 residues long.

The CDR3 sequence: CASSGPLRAYEQYF. The DNA for the CDR3 is TGTGCCAGCAGCGGGCCTCTCCGGGCCTACGAGCAGTACTTC. This chain connects TRBV6-5 to TRBJ2-7; D uncertain. The germline V gene has CDR1 MNHEY and CDR2 SVGAGI. V lost 6 bases to trimming and J lost 2 bases, with 14 bases between them. The CDR3 spans 14 residues.

The V call is TRBV5-1, the J call TRBJ2-2; D may be TRBD2 (6 bases). CDR1 SGHRS and CDR2 YFSETQ come from the germline V gene. This CDR3 is 15 amino acids long. V shed 4 bases and J shed 7 bases, with 17 bases lying between them. The CDR3 DNA reads as TGCGCCAGCAGCCTTAGGACGGGGGTCGGCGGGGAGCTGTTTTTT. The encoded protein is CASSLRTGVGGELFF.

This clone came up once. The chain employs TRBV6-1 and TRBJ1-1; no definite D call. Germline lookup yields CDR1 MNHNS and CDR2 SASEGT. CDR3 size: 13 residues. Trimming removed 1 base from V and 4 bases from J, with 7 bases in between. CDR3 in DNA: TGTGCCAGCAGTGAAGGTTGGTTCACTGAAGCTTTCTTT. It is translated as CASSEGWFTEAFF.

The chain couples TRBV6-4 to TRBJ2-3; no reliable D call. Germline V gives CDR1 MRHNA, CDR2 SNTAGT. This CDR3 comprises 14 residues. Trimming pared 2 bases from V and 6 bases from J, leaving 12 bases between. CDR3 coding DNA: TGTGCCAGCAGTGACCCGGGCCTAGGTGATACGCAGTATTTT. Translated: CASSDPGLGDTQYF.

This sequence joins TRBV12-3 or TRBV12-4 and TRBJ1-2; D gene ambiguous. Deletions cut 6 bases from V and 4 bases from J, with 6 bases between. CDR3 size: 11 residues. The chain's CDR3 is CASSRGYGYTF. The CDR3 DNA is TGTGCCAGCAGCCGAGGCTATGGCTACACCTTC.

This clone was seen just once. The CDR3, as DNA: TGTGCCAGCTCACCCCAGGGAAGCCCCTACGAGCAGTACTTC. Translated, it gives CASSPQGSPYEQYF. This chain links TRBV18 with TRBJ2-7, with D possibly being TRBD1 (5 bases). The CDR3 sequence is 14 residues long. Germline V gene sequence: CDR1 KGHSH, CDR2 LQKENI. Trimming cost V 3 bases and J 2 bases, with 11 bases left between them.

This chain joins TRBV6-5 and TRBJ1-5, with unresolved D. Trimming took 7 bases from V and 2 from J, leaving 12 bases between them. Germline CDR1 is MNHEY and CDR2 is SVGAGI. This CDR3 has 14 amino acids. This chain's CDR3 is CASIVGQGNQPQHF. The DNA for the CDR3 is TGTGCCAGCATTGTCGGGCAAGGCAATCAGCCCCAGCATTTT.

This sequence joins TRBV28 and TRBJ2-2, with 11 bases that match TRBD1. V trimming: 6 bases; J trimming: 6 bases; junction bases outside the gene matches: 9. There are 16 residues in the CDR3. Per the germline V gene, CDR1 is MDHEN and CDR2 is SYDVKM. The CDR3 DNA follows: TGTGCCAGCAGCCTACCCCGGGACAGGGGGGCCGGGGAGCTGTTTTTT. Translation gives CASSLPRDRGAGELFF.

The chain has TRBV21-1 and TRBJ1-1. TRBV21-1 is recorded as a pseudogene. The CDR3 loop spans 15 amino acids. CDR3 coding DNA: TGTGCCAGCAGCAACCCGGGACCCAAGGGAACTGAAGCTTTCTTT. Protein product: CASSNPGPKGTEAFF.

This clone was seen just once. The rearrangement links TRBV7-2 to TRBJ2-1, with D uncertain. The V end lost 8 bases, the J end lost 1 base, and 18 bases lay between the germline ends. Per germline, CDR1 SGHTA and CDR2 FQGNSA. The CDR3 spans 16 residues. The CDR3 sequence is CASASISWRSYNEQFF. The DNA of the CDR3 is TGTGCCAGCGCCTCCATCTCTTGGCGGTCCTACAATGAGCAGTTCTTC. Full variable domain (remainder filled in from reference TRBV7-2 and TRBJ2-1): GAGVSQSPSNKVTEKGKDVELRCDPISGHTALYWYRQSLGQGLEFLIYFQGNSAPDKSGLPSDRFSAERTGGSVSTLTIQRTQQEDSAVYLCASASISWRSYNEQFFGPGTRLTVL.